A selection of T cell receptor beta chains follows, all from one sample in a study of shared clonotypes between healthy human individuals. The data were produced by immunoSEQ multiplex PCR, yet TCRdb's version contains in-frame clones alone and is incomplete. The sample comprises some 2.1 million clones, roughly 95% of which are singletons, and about 1.1% rests with the top ten. The sequencing sample was made of naive CD8+ T cells sorted from blood. The receptors shown here come from a man aged 18 to 29 in good health. The CDR3 runs from the conserved cysteine through the conserved F or W. Fields, in order: CDR3 length, D gene, V gene, clone size, J gene, CDR3 protein, CDR3 DNA. The D gene is left open where the match is weak. Clone size appears in some rows only: once, few, many, or a class for an expanded clone.

>16|NA|TRBV6-6|NA|TRBJ1-2
CASSYSAGSANYGYTF
TGTGCCAGCAGTTACTCCGCCGGGTCAGCTAACTATGGCTACACCTTC
>16|NA|TRBV4-1|NA|TRBJ2-7
CASSQDRLAARYEQYF
TGCGCCAGCAGCCAAGATCGCCTAGCAGCCCGCTACGAGCAGTACTTC
>15|TRBD1|TRBV19|NA|TRBJ1-5
CASSLSGTDYQPQHF
TGTGCCAGTAGTTTGTCCGGGACAGACTATCAGCCCCAGCATTTT
>12|NA|TRBV27|NA|TRBJ2-3
CARWTRADTQYF
TGTGCCAGATGGACCCGCGCGGATACGCAGTATTTT
>15|NA|TRBV7-6|NA|TRBJ1-6
CASSLEAAVNSPLHF
TGTGCCAGCAGCTTAGAGGCAGCCGTCAATTCACCCCTCCACTTT
>11|TRBD2|TRBV7-9|NA|TRBJ2-7
CASGLEPEQYF
TGTGCCTCGGGACTAGAACCCGAGCAGTACTTC
>14|NA|TRBV25-1|NA|TRBJ1-1
CASSEVGGMTEAFF
TGTGCCAGCAGTGAAGTAGGGGGGATGACTGAAGCTTTCTTT
>14|TRBD1|TRBV27|NA|TRBJ2-7
CASSLYRGSYEQYF
TGTGCCAGCAGTTTATACAGGGGGTCCTACGAGCAGTACTTC
>16|NA|TRBV6-6|NA|TRBJ2-5
CASSYWAGGGQETQYF
TGTGCCAGCAGTTATTGGGCAGGGGGGGGCCAAGAGACCCAGTACTTC
>14|TRBD2|TRBV19|once|TRBJ2-7
CASSILAGDEEQYF
TGTGCCAGTAGTATTCTAGCGGGGGATGAGGAGCAGTACTTC
>14|NA|TRBV9|NA|TRBJ2-1
CASSAGTLTNEQFF
TGTGCCAGCAGCGCAGGGACATTGACTAATGAGCAGTTCTTC
>13|NA|TRBV6-5|NA|TRBJ2-1
CASRQPEAGEQFF
TGTGCCAGCAGACAACCAGAAGCCGGTGAGCAGTTCTTC
>14|NA|TRBV7-9|NA|TRBJ1-5
CASSLLDSNQPQHF
TGTGCCAGCAGCTTATTGGACAGCAATCAGCCCCAGCATTTT
>17|TRBD2|TRBV9|NA|TRBJ2-1
CASSVDRAGVQYNEQFF
TGTGCCAGCAGCGTAGACCGAGCGGGAGTACAATACAATGAGCAGTTCTTC
>14|NA|TRBV19|NA|TRBJ1-1
CASSVLQGDTEAFF
TGTGCCAGTAGTGTACTACAGGGAGACACTGAAGCTTTCTTT
>16|TRBD2|TRBV9|NA|TRBJ2-7
CASSDPGGTSGYEQYF
TGTGCCAGCAGCGACCCGGGAGGGACTAGCGGCTACGAGCAGTACTTC
>12|NA|TRBV9|NA|TRBJ1-5
CASGGEGQPQHF
TGTGCCAGCGGAGGGGAAGGACAGCCCCAGCATTTT
>10|NA|TRBV5-8|NA|TRBJ1-1
CASSFEGAFF
TGTGCCAGCAGCTTTGAAGGAGCTTTCTTT
>16|NA|TRBV27|NA|TRBJ2-7
CAGSLTAPPTGYEQYF
TGTGCCGGCAGTTTAACGGCACCACCTACGGGCTACGAGCAGTACTTC
>14|NA|TRBV25-1|NA|TRBJ1-2
CASSDLGFNYGYTF
TGTGCCAGCAGTGATCTGGGCTTCAACTATGGCTACACCTTC
>17|TRBD1|TRBV25-1|NA|TRBJ1-1
CASSAHARTGGNTEAFF
TGTGCCAGCAGTGCCCACGCCAGGACAGGGGGCAACACTGAAGCTTTCTTT
>15|TRBD1|TRBV7-2|NA|TRBJ2-5
CASIAGTGLVKTQYF
TGTGCCAGCATCGCCGGGACAGGTCTGGTTAAGACCCAGTACTTC
>15|TRBD1|TRBV27|NA|TRBJ1-2
CASRPGTGVNYGYTF
TGTGCCAGCCGACCTGGGACAGGGGTCAACTATGGCTACACCTTC
>17|TRBD1|TRBV6-4|NA|TRBJ2-7
CASSDSGPGTGSHEQYF
TGTGCCAGCAGTGACTCGGGGCCCGGGACAGGGAGCCACGAGCAGTACTTC
>14|TRBD1|TRBV5-4|NA|TRBJ1-2
CASSGDRGNYGYTF
TGTGCCAGCAGCGGGGACAGGGGAAACTATGGCTACACCTTC
>15|NA|TRBV9|once|TRBJ1-2
CASSVGFTGGKGYTF
TGTGCCAGCAGCGTAGGTTTTACGGGGGGCAAGGGCTACACCTTC
>15|NA|TRBV7-9|few|TRBJ1-5
CASSPGRVNNQPQHF
TGTGCCAGCAGCCCTGGTAGGGTCAACAATCAGCCCCAGCATTTT
>15|NA|TRBV6-1|NA|TRBJ1-2
CASSHVPPGGSGYTF
TGTGCCAGCAGTCACGTCCCGCCTGGAGGGTCTGGCTACACCTTC
>14|NA|TRBV18|NA|TRBJ2-7
CASSPSWDSYEQYF
TGTGCCAGCTCACCCTCGTGGGACTCCTACGAGCAGTACTTC
>16|NA|TRBV27|NA|TRBJ2-1
CASSLSAAEGNNEQFF
TGTGCCAGCAGTTTATCGGCAGCCGAGGGTAACAATGAGCAGTTCTTC
>13|NA|TRBV29-1|NA|TRBJ1-3
CSVDSGAGNTIYF
TGCAGCGTTGACTCCGGGGCTGGAAACACCATATATTTT
>14|NA|TRBV2|NA|TRBJ2-7
CASRSDPGTYEQYF
TGTGCCAGCAGATCCGACCCAGGGACCTACGAGCAGTACTTC
>18|NA|TRBV27|NA|TRBJ2-7
CASNLLQGFSVTIYEQYF
TGTGCCAGCAATCTTTTACAGGGTTTCAGCGTAACGATATACGAGCAGTACTTC
>13|NA|TRBV2|NA|TRBJ1-2
CASSDSGNYGYTF
TGTGCCAGCAGTGACTCAGGGAACTATGGCTACACCTTC
>14|TRBD1|TRBV5-4|NA|TRBJ2-7
CASSLSGTEYEQYF
TGTGCCAGCAGCTTGTCCGGGACAGAGTACGAGCAGTACTTC
>12|NA|TRBV11-1|once|TRBJ1-1
CASSSDLVEAFF
TGTGCCAGCAGCTCTGACTTGGTTGAAGCTTTCTTT
>15|TRBD1|TRBV19|NA|TRBJ2-7
CASSITGTEDDEQYF
TGTGCCAGTAGTATTACCGGGACAGAAGACGACGAGCAGTACTTC
>10|NA|TRBV19|once|TRBJ1-1
CASSEQGTFF
TGTGCCAGTAGTGAGCAAGGAACCTTCTTT
>15|NA|TRBV6-5|NA|TRBJ1-2
CASSYFGGANYGYTF
TGTGCCAGCAGTTACTTCGGGGGCGCTAACTATGGCTACACCTTC
>18|TRBD1|TRBV19|NA|TRBJ2-7
CASSIHPFSTGSSYEQYF
TGTGCCAGTAGTATCCACCCTTTTTCGACAGGGAGCTCCTACGAGCAGTACTTC
>14|NA|TRBV7-9|NA|TRBJ2-1
CASSARSDYNEQFF
TGTGCCAGCAGCGCCAGATCGGACTATAATGAGCAGTTCTTC
>16|TRBD2|TRBV4-1|NA|TRBJ2-5
CASSLLVAGGQETQYF
TGCGCCAGCAGCCTCCTGGTAGCGGGGGGCCAAGAGACCCAGTACTTC
>15|NA|TRBV6-5|NA|TRBJ1-6
CASSYSGRNNSPLHF
TGTGCCAGCAGTTACTCAGGACGGAATAATTCACCCCTCCACTTT
>14|NA|TRBV4-1|NA|TRBJ2-5
CASSQGSTGGTQYF
TGCGCCAGCAGCCAAGGAAGCACTGGCGGGACCCAGTACTTC
>21|NA|TRBV30|NA|TRBJ2-5
CAWSRQISRESLTLYQETQYF
TGTGCCTGGAGCCGCCAGATTTCGCGGGAATCACTTACTCTGTACCAAGAGACCCAGTACTTC
>16|TRBD1|TRBV15|NA|TRBJ2-4
CATSTLPDRIQNIQYF
TGTGCCACCAGCACCCTCCCGGACAGGATCCAAAACATTCAGTACTTC
>16|NA|TRBV4-3|NA|TRBJ2-7
CASSQEAEGRAHEQYF
TGCGCCAGCAGCCAAGAAGCCGAGGGGCGAGCCCACGAGCAGTACTTC
>13|TRBD1|TRBV19|NA|TRBJ1-1
CASWGQGYTEAFF
TGTGCCAGTTGGGGACAGGGCTACACTGAAGCTTTCTTT
>14|NA|TRBV6-5|NA|TRBJ2-4
CASSPLLGGNIQYF
TGTGCCAGCAGCCCCCTGTTGGGAGGAAACATTCAGTACTTC